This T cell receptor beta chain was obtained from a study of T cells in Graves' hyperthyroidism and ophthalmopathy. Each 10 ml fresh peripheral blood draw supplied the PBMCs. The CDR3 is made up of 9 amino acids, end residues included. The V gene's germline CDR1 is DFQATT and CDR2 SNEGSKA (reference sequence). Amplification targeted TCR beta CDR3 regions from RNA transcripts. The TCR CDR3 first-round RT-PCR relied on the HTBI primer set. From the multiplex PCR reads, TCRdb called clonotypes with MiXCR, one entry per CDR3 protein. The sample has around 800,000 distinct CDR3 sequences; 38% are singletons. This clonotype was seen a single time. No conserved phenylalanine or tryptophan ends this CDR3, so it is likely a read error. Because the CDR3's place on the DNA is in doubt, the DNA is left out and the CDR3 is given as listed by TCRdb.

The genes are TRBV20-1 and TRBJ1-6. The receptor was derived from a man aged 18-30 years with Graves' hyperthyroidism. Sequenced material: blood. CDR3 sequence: CSAQRQASY.